Reported below is one T cell receptor (beta chain). Its target is unknown. Here immunoSEQ multiplex PCR was the method, and the copy in TCRdb shows in-frame clones only, minus some. The data hold roughly 180,000 clones, with approximately 94% observed a single time. The entry originates in a study of T cell responses to AZD1222 COVID-19 vaccine. Per the germline V gene, CDR1 is MGHDK and CDR2 is SYGVNS. This CDR3 contains 12 residues. Trimming pared 10 bases from V and 4 bases from J, leaving 10 bases between. Study results and limitations: No repertoire was sampled before or during the peak T cell response, only after it.

The rearrangement uses TRBV25-1 and TRBJ1-4, with D possibly matching TRBD1 (5 bases). The sequences come from peripheral blood, collected 28 days after the second AZD1222 dose. The source of this sequence is an adult who received the AZD1222 COVID-19 vaccine. The CDR3 here is CATEGFNEKLFF. CDR3 bases: TGTGCCACCGAGGGGTTTAATGAAAAACTGTTTTTT.